This T cell receptor (beta chain) was found in a study of T cell responses to AZD1222 COVID-19 vaccine listed by TCRdb under 2021. As for the study more broadly: AZD1222 recipients whose second dose came at about 4 weeks and those whose second dose came at about 12 weeks were combined into one group, since spike-specific TCR depth and breadth did not differ between the two schedules. A total of more than 230 trial participants underwent TCR sequencing, of whom about 200 had received two doses of AZD1222 and roughly 26 had received two doses of the MenACWY control vaccine. Trial participants were enrolled into age subgroups of 18-55, 56-69 and 70-plus years, which contained roughly 140, 27 and 60 TCR-sequenced participants, respectively.

The CDR3 regions of human TCRbeta chains were subjected to immunosequencing. As for the original processing: TCRs in the repertoires were matched against a reference library of SARS-CoV-2-specific TCRs that had been generated with the MIRA antigen-specificity platform. Breadth was defined as the fraction of unique TCRs that were SARS-CoV-2-associated, and depth was defined as the fraction of total T cells that were SARS-CoV-2-associated. Using the MIRA data, each spike-specific TCR was assigned both to the spike region to which the TCR was reactive and to a CD4 or CD8 class. Log10-transformed breadth and depth values were compared by one-way ANOVA with Sidak's multiple comparisons tests. TCRdb stores this immuneACCESS table with in-frame sequences only. Part of the clones is absent; in the studies checked, under half of the shortfall reflects unresolved V genes, and no reason is known for the rest. The V and J calls and clone size come from that table; D and trimming were worked out from the DNA. Across this sample there are around 100,000 clones, with 93% seen only once. The top ten clones comprise about 5% of the sample.

The CDR3 contains 16 residues, cysteine and phenylalanine counted. The entry retains the CDR3 DNA only, 48 bases that are in frame from base 1. For CDR1 and CDR2, the germline V gene lists SGDLS and YYNGEE. Trimming accounts for 4 bases at V and 3 bases at J, while the number of junction bases matched to no gene is 10. What the study reported, not specific to this receptor: Epitopes outside the regions mutated in the B.1.351 and B.1.1.7 variants were reportedly recognized by nearly half of the unique spike-specific TCRs. In the small 56-69-year group, the increase in depth fell short of significance, most likely because of low power. The whole spike protein was spanned by vaccine-associated CD4 TCRs, and dominant responses were seen in regions 160-218 and 743-854. Only five to seven AZD1222 recipients were SARS-CoV-2 seropositive at baseline, limiting conclusions about previously exposed vaccinees. Because no day 14 peak-response samples were available, repertoires were characterized only after the peak T cell response. After two AZD1222 doses, spike-specific TCR breadth and depth were significantly higher than at day 0 and than in MenACWY recipients. Participants were mostly white British, with more females than males. The authors suggested clonal diversity may have been underestimated.

Explained via the paper, the time point label denotes: baseline before first vaccination. The vaccinee samples were drawn from two UK trials, COV001 and COV002, one of which was a single-blind randomized controlled phase 2/3 trial testing AZD1222 (ChAdOx1 nCoV-19) in healthy adults. Trial participant PBMC samples were collected at day 0 and day 28 after the second dose for TCRbeta chain sequencing. For this clone: The target of this receptor is not known. No much larger clone is present one base from it, and per-base qualities are unavailable.

This specimen consisted of peripheral blood, obtained on day 0 of AZD1222 vaccination. The sequence joins TRBV9 to TRBJ2-3, with 8 bases in between that match TRBD2. The clonotype comes from an adult in good health. The sequence in DNA is TGTGCCAGCAGCCCCCAACTAGCGGATTCTACAGATACGCAGTATTTT. Its translation is CASSPQLADSTDTQYF.